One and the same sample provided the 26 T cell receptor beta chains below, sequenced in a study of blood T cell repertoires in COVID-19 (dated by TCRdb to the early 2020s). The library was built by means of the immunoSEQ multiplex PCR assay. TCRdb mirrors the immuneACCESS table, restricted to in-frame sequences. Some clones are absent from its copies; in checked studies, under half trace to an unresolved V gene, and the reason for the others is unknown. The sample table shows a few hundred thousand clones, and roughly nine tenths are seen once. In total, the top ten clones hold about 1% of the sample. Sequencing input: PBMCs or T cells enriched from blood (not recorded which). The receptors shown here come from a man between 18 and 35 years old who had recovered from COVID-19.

CDR3 nucleotide sequence: TGTGCCAGCAGCCGCGGACTAGCGGGAGGGTACGGGAGACAGTACTTC. It specifies CASSRGLAGGYGRQYF. This rearrangement joins TRBV7-2 to TRBJ2-7, with 15 bases identical to TRBD2. V lost 5 bases, J lost 10 bases, and 12 bases stayed unmatched. The germline CDR1 and CDR2 sequences are SGHTA and FQGNSA. The CDR3 loop spans 16 amino acids.

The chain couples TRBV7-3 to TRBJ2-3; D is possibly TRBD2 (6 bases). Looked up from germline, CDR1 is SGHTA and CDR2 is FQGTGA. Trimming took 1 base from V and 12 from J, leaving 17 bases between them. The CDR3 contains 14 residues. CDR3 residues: CASSLNAGGTNQYF. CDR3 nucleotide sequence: TGTGCCAGCAGCTTAAATGCGGGCGGGACGAACCAGTATTTT.

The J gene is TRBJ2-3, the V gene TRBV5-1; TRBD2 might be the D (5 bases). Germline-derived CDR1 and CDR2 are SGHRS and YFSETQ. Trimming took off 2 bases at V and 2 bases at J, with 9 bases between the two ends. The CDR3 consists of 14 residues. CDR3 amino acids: CASSFQDSTDTQYF. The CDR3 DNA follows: TGCGCCAGCAGCTTCCAGGACTCCACAGATACGCAGTATTTT.

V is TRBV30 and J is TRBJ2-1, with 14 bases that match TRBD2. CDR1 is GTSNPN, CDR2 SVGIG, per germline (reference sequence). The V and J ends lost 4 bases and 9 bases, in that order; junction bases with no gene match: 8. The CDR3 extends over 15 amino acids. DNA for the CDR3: TGTGCCTGGACTCCGGGACTAGCGGGAGTGGGTGAGCAGTTCTTC. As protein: CAWTPGLAGVGEQFF.

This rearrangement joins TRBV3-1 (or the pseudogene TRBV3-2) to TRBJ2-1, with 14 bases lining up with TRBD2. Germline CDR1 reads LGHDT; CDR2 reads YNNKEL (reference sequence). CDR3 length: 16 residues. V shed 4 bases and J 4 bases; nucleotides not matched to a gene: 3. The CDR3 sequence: CASSRTSGGSYNEQFF. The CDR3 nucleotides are TGTGCCAGCAGCCGGACTAGCGGGGGGTCGTACAATGAGCAGTTCTTC.

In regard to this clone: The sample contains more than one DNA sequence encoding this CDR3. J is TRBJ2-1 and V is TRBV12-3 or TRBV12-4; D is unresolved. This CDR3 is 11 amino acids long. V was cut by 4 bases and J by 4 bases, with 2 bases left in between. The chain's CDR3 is CASSSYNEQFF. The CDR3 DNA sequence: TGTGCCAGCAGTTCGTACAATGAGCAGTTCTTC.

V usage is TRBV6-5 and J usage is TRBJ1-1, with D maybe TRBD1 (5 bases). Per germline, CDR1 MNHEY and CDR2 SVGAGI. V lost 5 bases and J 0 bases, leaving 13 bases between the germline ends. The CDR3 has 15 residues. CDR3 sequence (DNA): TGTGCCAGCAGTCCTACAGGCTACTTGAACACTGAAGCTTTCTTT. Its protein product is CASSPTGYLNTEAFF.

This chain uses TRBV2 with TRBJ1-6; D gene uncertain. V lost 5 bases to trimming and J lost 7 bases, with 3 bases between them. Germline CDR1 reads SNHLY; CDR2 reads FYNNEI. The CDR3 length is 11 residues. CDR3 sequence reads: CASSLNSPLHF. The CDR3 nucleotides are TGTGCCAGCAGTTTAAATTCACCCCTCCACTTT.

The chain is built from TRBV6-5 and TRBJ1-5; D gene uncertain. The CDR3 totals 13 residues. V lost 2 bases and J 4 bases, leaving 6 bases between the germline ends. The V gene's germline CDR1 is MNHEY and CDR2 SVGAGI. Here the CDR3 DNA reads TGTGCCAGCAGTTACGGAGTAAATCAGCCCCAGCATTTT. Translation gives CASSYGVNQPQHF.

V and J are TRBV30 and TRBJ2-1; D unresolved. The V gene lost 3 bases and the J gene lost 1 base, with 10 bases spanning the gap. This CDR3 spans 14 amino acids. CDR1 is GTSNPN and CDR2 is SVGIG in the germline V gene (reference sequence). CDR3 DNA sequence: TGTGCCTGGAGGGGCAGCCCTTCCTACAATGAGCAGTTCTTC. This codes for CAWRGSPSYNEQFF.

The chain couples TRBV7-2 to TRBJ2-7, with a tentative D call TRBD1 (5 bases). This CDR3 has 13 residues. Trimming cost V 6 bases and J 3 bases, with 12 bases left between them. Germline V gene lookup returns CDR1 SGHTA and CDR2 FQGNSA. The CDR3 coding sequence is TGTGCCAGCAGATCCGGACATGGCTACGAGCAGTACTTC. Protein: CASRSGHGYEQYF.

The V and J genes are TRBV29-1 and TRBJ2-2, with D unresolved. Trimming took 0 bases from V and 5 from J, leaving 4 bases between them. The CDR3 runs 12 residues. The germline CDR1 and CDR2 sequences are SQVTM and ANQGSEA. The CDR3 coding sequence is TGCAGCGTTGAAGATGAGACCGGGGAGCTGTTTTTT. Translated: CSVEDETGELFF.

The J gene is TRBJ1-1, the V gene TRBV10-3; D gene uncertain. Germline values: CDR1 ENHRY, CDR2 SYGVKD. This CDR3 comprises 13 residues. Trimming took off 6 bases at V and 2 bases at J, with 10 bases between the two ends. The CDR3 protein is CAIRGDLNTEAFF. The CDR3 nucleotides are TGTGCCATCAGGGGAGACCTAAACACTGAAGCTTTCTTT.

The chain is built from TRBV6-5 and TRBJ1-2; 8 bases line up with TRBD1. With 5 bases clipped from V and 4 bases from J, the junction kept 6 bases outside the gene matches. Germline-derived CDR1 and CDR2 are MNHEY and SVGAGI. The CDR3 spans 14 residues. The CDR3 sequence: CASSTGQGSYGYTF. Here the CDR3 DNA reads TGTGCCAGCAGTACCGGACAGGGCTCCTATGGCTACACCTTC.

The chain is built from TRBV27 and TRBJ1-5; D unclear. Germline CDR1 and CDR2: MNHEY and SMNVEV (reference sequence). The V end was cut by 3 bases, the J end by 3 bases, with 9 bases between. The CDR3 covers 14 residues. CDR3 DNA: TGTGCCAGCAGTTTCCCCAGAATCAATCAGCCCCAGCATTTT. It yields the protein CASSFPRINQPQHF.

The CDR3 loop reads CASLGGTDTQYF. CDR3 coding DNA: TGTGCCAGCCTCGGGGGAACAGATACGCAGTATTTT. The chain links TRBV2 to TRBJ2-3, with TRBD2 as a possible D gene (6 bases). Trimming took off 8 bases at V and 3 bases at J, with 9 bases between the two ends. CDR3 length: 12 residues. Germline CDR1 reads SNHLY; CDR2 reads FYNNEI. The entire variable domain, with the rest obtained from reference TRBV2 and TRBJ2-3, is as follows: EPEVTQTPSHQVTQMGQEVILRCVPISNHLYFYWYRQILGQKVEFLVSFYNNEISEKSEIFDDQFSVERPDGSNFTLKIRSTKLEDSAMYFCASLGGTDTQYFGPGTRLTVL.

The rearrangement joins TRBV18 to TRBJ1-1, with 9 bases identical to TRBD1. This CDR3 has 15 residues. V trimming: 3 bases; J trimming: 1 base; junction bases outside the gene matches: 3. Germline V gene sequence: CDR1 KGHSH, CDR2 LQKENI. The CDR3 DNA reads TGTGCCAGCTCACCTGGGGGACAGGGGAACACTGAAGCTTTCTTT. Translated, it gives CASSPGGQGNTEAFF.

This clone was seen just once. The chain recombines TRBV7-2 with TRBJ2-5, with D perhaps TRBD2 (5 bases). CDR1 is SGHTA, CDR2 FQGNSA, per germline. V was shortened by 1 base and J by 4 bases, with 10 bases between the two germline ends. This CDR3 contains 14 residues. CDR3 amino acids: CASSLERVRETQYF. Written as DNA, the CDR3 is TGTGCCAGCAGCTTAGAGAGGGTTCGAGAGACCCAGTACTTC.

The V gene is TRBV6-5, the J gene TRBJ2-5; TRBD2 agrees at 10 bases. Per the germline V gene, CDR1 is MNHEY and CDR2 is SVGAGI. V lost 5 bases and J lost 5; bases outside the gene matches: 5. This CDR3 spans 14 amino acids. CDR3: CASSIAGGQETQYF. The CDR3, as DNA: TGTGCCAGCAGTATAGCGGGAGGTCAGGAGACCCAGTACTTC.

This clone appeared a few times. CDR3 sequence (DNA): TGTGCCAGCAGTCAGACTAGCCCAGGCGCCTACAATGAGCAGTTCTTC. This sequence encodes CASSQTSPGAYNEQFF. The chain is built from TRBV6-2 or TRBV6-3 and TRBJ2-1, with TRBD2 identical over 7 bases. The CDR3 spans 16 residues. Trimming at V came to 5 bases and at J to 2 bases, leaving 9 bases not matched to a gene. Germline V lookup: CDR1 MNHEY, CDR2 SVGEGT.

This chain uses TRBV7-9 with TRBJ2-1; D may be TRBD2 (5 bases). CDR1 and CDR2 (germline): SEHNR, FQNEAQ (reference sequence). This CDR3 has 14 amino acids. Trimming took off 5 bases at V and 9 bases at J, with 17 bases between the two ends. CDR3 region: CASSTKQLVSEQFF. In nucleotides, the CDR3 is TGTGCCAGCAGCACAAAACAACTAGTCAGTGAGCAGTTCTTC.

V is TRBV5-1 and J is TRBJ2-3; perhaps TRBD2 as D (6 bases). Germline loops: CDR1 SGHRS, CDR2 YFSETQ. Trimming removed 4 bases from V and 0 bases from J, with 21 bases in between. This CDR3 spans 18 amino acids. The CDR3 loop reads CASSTDPFSGTSTDTQYF. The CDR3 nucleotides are TGCGCCAGCAGCACGGACCCTTTTAGCGGTACTAGCACAGATACGCAGTATTTT.

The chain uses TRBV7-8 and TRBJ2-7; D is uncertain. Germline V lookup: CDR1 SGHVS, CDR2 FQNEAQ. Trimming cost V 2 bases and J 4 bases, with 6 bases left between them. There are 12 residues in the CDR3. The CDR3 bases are TGTGCCAGCAGCTTATCTCCTTACGAGCAGTACTTC. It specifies CASSLSPYEQYF. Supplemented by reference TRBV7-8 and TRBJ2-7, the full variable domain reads GAGVSQSPRYKVAKRGQDVALRCDPISGHVSLFWYQQALGQGPEFLTYFQNEAQLDKSGLPSDRFFAERPEGSVSTLKIQRTQQEDSAVYLCASSLSPYEQYFGPGTRLTVT.

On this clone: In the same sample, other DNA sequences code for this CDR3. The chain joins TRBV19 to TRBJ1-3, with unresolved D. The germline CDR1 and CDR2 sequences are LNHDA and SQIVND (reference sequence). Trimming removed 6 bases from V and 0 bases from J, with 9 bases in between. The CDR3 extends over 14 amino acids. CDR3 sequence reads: CASSPGSSGNTIYF. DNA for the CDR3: TGTGCCAGTAGCCCTGGGAGCTCTGGAAACACCATATATTTT.

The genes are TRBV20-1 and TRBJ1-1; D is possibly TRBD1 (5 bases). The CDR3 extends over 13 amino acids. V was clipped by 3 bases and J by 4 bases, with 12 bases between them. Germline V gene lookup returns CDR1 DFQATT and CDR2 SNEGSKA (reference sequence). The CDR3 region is CSASPLGGTEAFF. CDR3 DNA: TGCAGTGCTAGTCCCCTGGGGGGCACTGAAGCTTTCTTT.

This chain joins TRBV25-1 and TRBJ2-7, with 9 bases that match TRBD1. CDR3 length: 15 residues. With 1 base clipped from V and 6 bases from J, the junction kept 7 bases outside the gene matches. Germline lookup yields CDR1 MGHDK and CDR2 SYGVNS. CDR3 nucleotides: TGTGCCAGCAGTGAATTTGGGGACAGGGTTGGCGAGCAGTACTTC. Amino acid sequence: CASSEFGDRVGEQYF.